Listed below are T cell receptor beta chains from one sample, sequenced in a study of cytomegalovirus exposure and HLA in healthy donors. Only in-frame clones appear in the TCRdb table, and some are missing; sequencing was by immunoSEQ multiplex PCR. Of 85,000 to 100,000 clones in the sample, 60% to 80% were seen once. The sample was PBMCs. These receptor sequences come from a woman in her twenties or thirties in good health and CMV-seronegative. Each CDR3 is given with its conserved first and last residue. D genes are given only for firm matches. Some rows have no size entry. The others give once, few or many, or a class for an expanded clone.

>TRBD2|16|TRBJ2-1|TRBV4-3|.
CASSQLAGPGGNEQFF
TGCGCCAGCAGCCAACTAGCGGGACCCGGCGGCAATGAGCAGTTCTTC
>TRBD1|14|TRBJ1-2|TRBV11-2|.
CASSSTGQGYGYTF
TGTGCCAGCAGCTCTACGGGACAGGGGTATGGCTACACCTTC
>TRBD2|15|TRBJ2-3|TRBV19|.
CASSIGDYPPDTQYF
TGTGCCAGTAGTATAGGGGACTATCCCCCAGATACGCAGTATTTT
>TRBD1|16|TRBJ1-1|TRBV5-1|few
CASRRTTGGADTEAFF
TGCGCCAGCAGACGAACGACAGGGGGCGCGGACACTGAAGCTTTCTTT
>TRBD1|16|TRBJ1-1|TRBV5-6|.
CASSASDRGLGTEAFF
TGTGCCAGCAGCGCCTCGGACAGGGGGCTTGGGACTGAAGCTTTCTTT
>.|11|TRBJ1-5|TRBV28|once
CASSITGPQHF
TGTGCCAGCAGTATAACAGGGCCCCAGCATTTT
>.|15|TRBJ1-1|TRBV18|.
CASSRNRMENTEAFF
TGTGCCAGCTCCCGCAACAGGATGGAGAACACTGAAGCTTTCTTT
>TRBD2|17|TRBJ2-3|TRBV14|.
CASSPGTSGSPTDTQYF
TGTGCCAGCAGCCCCGGGACTAGCGGGAGTCCCACAGATACGCAGTATTTT
>.|12|TRBJ2-5|TRBV5-1|.
CASSLSQETQYF
TGCGCCAGCAGCTTGTCGCAAGAGACCCAGTACTTC
>TRBD2|14|TRBJ2-1|TRBV25-1|.
CASKWSGGWNEQFF
TGTGCCAGTAAGTGGTCCGGGGGGTGGAATGAGCAGTTCTTC
>.|15|TRBJ2-3|TRBV9|few
CASSVGSASTDTQYF
TGTGCCAGCAGCGTAGGCAGCGCCAGCACAGATACGCAGTATTTT
>.|17|TRBJ2-7|TRBV13|.
CASSLGLLQGRTYEQYF
TGTGCCAGCAGCTTAGGCTTACTACAGGGAAGAACCTACGAGCAGTACTTC
>.|14|TRBJ1-1|TRBV10-3|.
CAISVQGMNTEAFF
TGTGCCATCAGTGTCCAGGGGATGAACACTGAAGCTTTCTTT
>TRBD2|19|TRBJ2-3|TRBV7-3|.
CASSNPGLAGGEGTDTQYF
TGTGCCAGCAGTAACCCGGGACTAGCGGGAGGGGAGGGCACAGATACGCAGTATTTT
>.|14|TRBJ1-5|TRBV19|.
CASSIEGVGQPQHF
TGTGCCAGTAGTATTGAGGGGGTGGGTCAGCCCCAGCATTTT
>.|11|TRBJ2-7|TRBV25-1|.
CASSDQYEQYF
TGTGCCAGCAGTGACCAGTACGAGCAGTACTTC
>TRBD1|12|TRBJ2-1|TRBV7-3|once
CASSQTGDEQFF
TGTGCCAGCAGCCAAACAGGGGATGAGCAGTTCTTC
>.|15|TRBJ2-2|TRBV7-8|few
CASSFPQLNTGELFF
TGTGCCAGCAGCTTCCCACAGCTGAACACCGGGGAGCTGTTTTTT
>.|15|TRBJ2-1|TRBV19|.
CASRTGVARHNEQFF
TGTGCCTCACGTACGGGAGTAGCGCGACACAATGAGCAGTTCTTC
>.|16|TRBJ1-5|TRBV28|.
CASKGGSWGSNQPQHF
TGTGCCAGCAAAGGGGGTAGTTGGGGGAGCAATCAGCCCCAGCATTTT